This T cell receptor beta chain was captured by sequencing in a study of cytomegalovirus exposure and HLA in healthy donors. In the case of this clone: As yet, its antigen is unknown.

Healthy individuals who donated bone marrow served as the donors. The donors, nominally healthy at sampling, likely had unrecorded immune exposures. Overall study findings and caveats: TCR beta chains numbering more than 150 were designated cytomegalovirus-associated.

This CDR3 has 14 amino acids. The trim removed 7 bases at V and 4 bases at J, leaving 9 bases unmatched. Germline V gene data show CDR1 as SQVTM and CDR2 as ANQGSEA. Amplification used 60 Vbeta primers and 13 Jbeta primers. Libraries were prepared by immunoSEQ multiplex PCR; TCRdb keeps only in-frame clonotypes and omits some of them. The repertoire has roughly 130,000 clones, roughly 80% of them found once; the top ten carry approximately 0.97%. The sequence was obtained from a young man in good health and CMV-seronegative. The chain joins TRBV29-1 to TRBJ2-1; 8 nucleotides match TRBD1. The sequencing sample was made of PBMCs. CDR3 in amino acids: CSARQGISYNEQFF. The CDR3 DNA sequence: TGCAGCGCAAGACAGGGGATCTCTTACAATGAGCAGTTCTTC.